The 8 T cell receptor beta chains presented below share a single source sample, sequenced in a study of radiotherapy plus CTLA-4 blockade in lung cancer. The table came from immunoSEQ multiplex PCR; TCRdb's copy has only in-frame clones and leaves some out. The sample contains tens of thousands of clones, approximately 80% of which appear only once. The material sequenced was peripheral blood, taken from a patient treated with radiotherapy plus ipilimumab. The receptors derive from a human donor with non-small cell lung cancer whose response to radiotherapy plus ipilimumab could not be evaluated.

The chain joins TRBV6-1 to TRBJ2-7; TRBD1 aligns across 10 bases. Trimming at V came to 4 bases and at J to 4 bases, leaving 7 bases not matched to a gene. CDR3 length equals 15 residues. Per the germline V gene, CDR1 is MNHNS and CDR2 is SASEGT. The CDR3 DNA reads as TGTGCCAGCAGTGGGGTCGGACAGGGGGTTTACGAGCAGTACTTC. Protein product: CASSGVGQGVYEQYF.

This chain connects TRBV28 to TRBJ2-7, with 9 nucleotides matching TRBD2. There are 12 residues in the CDR3. Germline V gives CDR1 MDHEN, CDR2 SYDVKM. Unmatched junction bases numbered 4, after V lost 6 bases and J lost 7 bases. The CDR3 DNA is TGTGCCAGCAGCGGGCTAGCGGGGGAGCAGTACTTC. Protein product: CASSGLAGEQYF.

The gene calls are TRBV5-1 and TRBJ2-3; 11 bases align to TRBD2. The V gene end was trimmed by 4 bases and the J gene end by 2 bases; junction bases not matched to a gene: 12. Looked up from germline, CDR1 is SGHRS and CDR2 is YFSETQ. The CDR3 is 18 residues long. The CDR3 DNA reads as TGCGCCAGCAGCCCCGGAGTGGTAGCGGGGGGGTACACAGATACGCAGTATTTT. Its translation is CASSPGVVAGGYTDTQYF.

The chain couples TRBV11-1 to TRBJ1-2; a weak D match, TRBD1 (6 bases). V was trimmed by 5 bases and J by 3 bases, leaving 19 bases between them. The germline V gene encodes CDR1 SGHAT and CDR2 FQDESV (reference sequence). The CDR3 sequence is 16 residues long. This chain's CDR3 is CASSPGQRLSYYGYTF. CDR3 bases: TGTGCCAGCAGCCCCGGACAGCGATTAAGCTACTATGGCTACACCTTC.

This sequence joins TRBV15 and TRBJ2-3; D is perhaps TRBD1 (7 bases). V lost 5 bases, J lost 1 base, and 16 bases lay in between. The CDR3 is made up of 16 amino acids. Germline V gives CDR1 LNHNV, CDR2 YYDKDF (reference sequence). CDR3 sequence (DNA): TGTGCCACCAGCCGACAGGGACTGAGGGGCACAGATACGCAGTATTTT. This encodes CATSRQGLRGTDTQYF.

V and J are TRBV6-5 and TRBJ1-3; no reliable D call. From germline, CDR1 is MNHEY and CDR2 SVGAGI. The CDR3 contains 15 residues. V was shortened by 2 bases and J by 0 bases, with 8 bases between the two germline ends. The CDR3 reads CASSYSPSSGNTIYF. The DNA of the CDR3 is TGTGCCAGCAGTTACAGCCCGAGCTCTGGAAACACCATATATTTT.

In this sample, this clone turned up once. V usage is TRBV19 and J usage is TRBJ1-2; 7 bases agree with TRBD1. The CDR3 extends over 15 amino acids. J lost 5 bases, V lost 4 bases, and 10 bases had no gene match. Germline assignment: CDR1 LNHDA and CDR2 SQIVND (reference sequence). CDR3 loop: CASSRPGQYTYGYTF. The CDR3, as DNA: TGTGCCAGTAGTAGACCGGGACAGTATACTTATGGCTACACCTTC.

The CDR3 spells CASRLQLRAFF. CDR3 nucleotide sequence: TGTGCCAGCAGGCTCCAGCTGAGGGCTTTCTTT. The chain is built from TRBV28 and TRBJ1-1, with unresolved D. CDR3 length equals 11 residues. The germline V and J ends were trimmed by 6 bases and 11 bases, with 13 bases remaining between them. Germline V gene sequence: CDR1 MDHEN, CDR2 SYDVKM.